This T cell receptor beta chain was recovered during a study of early T cells in non-severe SARS-CoV-2 infection. This clonotype occurred a few times. TCRdb reanalysed the 5' RACE reads using MiXCR and keeps one entry per CDR3 protein. The sample shows about 77,000 distinct CDR3 sequences, approximately 9.1% of them seen only once. CDR1 and CDR2 from the germline V gene are DFQATT and SNEGSKA (reference sequence). The V gene end was trimmed by 0 bases and the J gene end by 5 bases; junction bases not matched to a gene: 18. CDR3 length: 19 amino acids. The sequenced sample consisted of whole blood. This rearrangement joins TRBV20-1 to TRBJ2-5, with 10 positions matching TRBD2. The TCR sequence derives from an adult who was a healthcare worker with PCR-confirmed SARS-CoV-2 infection or an uninfected control (not recorded which). The CDR3 reads CSARDYSGRAMGVLETQYF. The CDR3 DNA sequence: TGCAGTGCTAGAGATTACAGCGGGAGGGCCATGGGAGTATTGGAGACCCAGTACTTC.